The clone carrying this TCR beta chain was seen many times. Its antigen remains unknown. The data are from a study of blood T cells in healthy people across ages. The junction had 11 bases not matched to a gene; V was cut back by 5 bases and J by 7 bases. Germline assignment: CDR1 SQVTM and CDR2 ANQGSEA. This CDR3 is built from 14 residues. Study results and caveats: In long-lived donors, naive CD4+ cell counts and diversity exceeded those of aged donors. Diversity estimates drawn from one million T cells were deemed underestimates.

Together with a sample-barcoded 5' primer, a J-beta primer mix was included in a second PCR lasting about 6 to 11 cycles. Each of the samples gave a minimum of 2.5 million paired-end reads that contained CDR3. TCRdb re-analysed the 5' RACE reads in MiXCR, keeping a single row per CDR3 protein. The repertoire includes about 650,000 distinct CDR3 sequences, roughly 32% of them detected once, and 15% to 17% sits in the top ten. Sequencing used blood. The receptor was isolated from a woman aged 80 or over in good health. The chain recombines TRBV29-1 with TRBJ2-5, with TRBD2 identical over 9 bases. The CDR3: CSVYPPAGGATQYF. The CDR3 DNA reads TGCAGCGTTTACCCCCCAGCGGGGGGTGCGACCCAGTACTTC. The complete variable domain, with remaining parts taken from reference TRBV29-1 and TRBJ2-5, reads SAVISQKPSRDICQRGTSLTIQCQVDSQVTMMFWYRQQPGQSLTLIATANQGSEATYESGFVIDKFPISRPNLTFSTLTVSNMSPEDSSIYLCSVYPPAGGATQYFGPGTRLLVL.